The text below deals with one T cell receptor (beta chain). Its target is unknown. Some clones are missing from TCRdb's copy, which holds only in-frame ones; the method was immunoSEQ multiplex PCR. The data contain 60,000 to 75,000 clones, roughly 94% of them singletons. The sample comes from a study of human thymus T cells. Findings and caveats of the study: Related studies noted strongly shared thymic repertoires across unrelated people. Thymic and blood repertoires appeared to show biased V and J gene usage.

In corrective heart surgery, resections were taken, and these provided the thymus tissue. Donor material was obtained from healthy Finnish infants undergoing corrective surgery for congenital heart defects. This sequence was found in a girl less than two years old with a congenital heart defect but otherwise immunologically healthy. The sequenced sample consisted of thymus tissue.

CDR3 amino acids: CATSGGPTSGRGSSYEQYF. DNA of the CDR3: TGTGCCACCAGCGGGGGCCCCACTAGCGGGAGGGGTAGCTCCTACGAGCAGTACTTC. V gene TRBV15 combines with J gene TRBJ2-7; TRBD2 matches at 13 bases. The ends lost 5 bases at V and 0 bases at J; junction bases unmatched: 13. Germline values: CDR1 LNHNV, CDR2 YYDKDF (reference sequence). The CDR3 has 19 residues.